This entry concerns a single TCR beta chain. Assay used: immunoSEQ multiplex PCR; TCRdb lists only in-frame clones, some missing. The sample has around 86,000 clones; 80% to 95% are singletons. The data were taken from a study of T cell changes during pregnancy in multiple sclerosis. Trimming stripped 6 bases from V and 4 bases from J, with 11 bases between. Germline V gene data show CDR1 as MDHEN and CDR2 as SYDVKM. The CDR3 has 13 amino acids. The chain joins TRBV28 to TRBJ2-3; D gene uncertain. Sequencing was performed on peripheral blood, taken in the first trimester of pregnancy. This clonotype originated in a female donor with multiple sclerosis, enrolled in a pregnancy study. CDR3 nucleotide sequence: TGTGCCAGCAGCCCGCCAGTTCCAGATACGCAGTATTTT. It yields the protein CASSPPVPDTQYF.